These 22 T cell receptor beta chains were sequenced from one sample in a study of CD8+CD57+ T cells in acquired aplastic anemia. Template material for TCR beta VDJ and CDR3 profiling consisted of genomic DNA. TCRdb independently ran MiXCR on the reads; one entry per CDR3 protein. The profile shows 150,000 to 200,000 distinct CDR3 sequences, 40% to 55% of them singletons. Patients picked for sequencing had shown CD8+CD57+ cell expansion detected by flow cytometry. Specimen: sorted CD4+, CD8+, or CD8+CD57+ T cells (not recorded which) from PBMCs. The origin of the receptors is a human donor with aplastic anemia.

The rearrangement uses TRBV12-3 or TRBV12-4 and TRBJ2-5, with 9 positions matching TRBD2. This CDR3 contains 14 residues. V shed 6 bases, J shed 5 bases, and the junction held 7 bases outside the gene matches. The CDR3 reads CASRGAGGRETQYF. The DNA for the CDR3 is TGTGCCAGCAGGGGAGCGGGGGGACGGGAGACCCAGTACTTC.

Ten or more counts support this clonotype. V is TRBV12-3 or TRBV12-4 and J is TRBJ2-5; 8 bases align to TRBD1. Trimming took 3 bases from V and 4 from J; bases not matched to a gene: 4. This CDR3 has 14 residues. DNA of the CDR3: TGTGCCAGCAGTTTTAGGACAGGGCTAGAGACCCAGTACTTC. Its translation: CASSFRTGLETQYF.

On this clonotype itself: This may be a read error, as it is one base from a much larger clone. CDR3 protein: CASSLWDRDSGEPFF. As DNA, the CDR3 is TGTGCCAGCAGCTTGTGGGACAGGGACTCCGGGGAGCCGTTTTTT. The chain has TRBV5-6 and TRBJ2-2; 9 bases map to TRBD1. The CDR3 runs 15 residues. CDR1 is SGHDT and CDR2 is YYEEEE in the germline V gene.

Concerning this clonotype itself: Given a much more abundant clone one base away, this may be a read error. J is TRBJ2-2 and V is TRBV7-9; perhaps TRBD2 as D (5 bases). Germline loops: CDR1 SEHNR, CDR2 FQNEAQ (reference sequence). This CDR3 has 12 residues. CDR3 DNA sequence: TGTGCCAGCAGCCGGCGGCCCGGGGAGCTGCTTTTT. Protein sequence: CASSRRPGELLF.

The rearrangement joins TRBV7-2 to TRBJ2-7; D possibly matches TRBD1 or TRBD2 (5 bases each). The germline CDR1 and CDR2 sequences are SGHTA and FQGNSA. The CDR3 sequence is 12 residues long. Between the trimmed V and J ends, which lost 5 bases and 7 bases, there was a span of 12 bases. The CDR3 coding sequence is TGTGCCAGCAGCCCCTGGGACGGAGAGCAGTACTTC. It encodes CASSPWDGEQYF.

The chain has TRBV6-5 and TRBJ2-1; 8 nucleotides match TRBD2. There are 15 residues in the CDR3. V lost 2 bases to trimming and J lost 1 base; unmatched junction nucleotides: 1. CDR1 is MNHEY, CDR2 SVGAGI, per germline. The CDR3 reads CASSYGGRSYNEQFF. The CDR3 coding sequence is TGTGCCAGCAGTTACGGCGGGAGGTCCTACAATGAGCAGTTCTTC.

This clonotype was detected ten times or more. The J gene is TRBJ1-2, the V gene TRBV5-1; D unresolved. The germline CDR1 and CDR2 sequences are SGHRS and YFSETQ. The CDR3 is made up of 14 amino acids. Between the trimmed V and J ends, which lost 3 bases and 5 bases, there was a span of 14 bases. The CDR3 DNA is TGCGCCAGCAGCTCGGCCGGGGAAGGGTATGGCTACACCTTC. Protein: CASSSAGEGYGYTF.

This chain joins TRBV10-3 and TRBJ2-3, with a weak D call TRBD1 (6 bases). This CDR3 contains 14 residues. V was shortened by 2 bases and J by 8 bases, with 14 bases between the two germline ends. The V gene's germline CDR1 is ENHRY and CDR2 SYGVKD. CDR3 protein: CAISENREGGTQYF. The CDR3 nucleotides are TGTGCCATCAGTGAGAACAGGGAAGGTGGTACGCAGTATTTT.

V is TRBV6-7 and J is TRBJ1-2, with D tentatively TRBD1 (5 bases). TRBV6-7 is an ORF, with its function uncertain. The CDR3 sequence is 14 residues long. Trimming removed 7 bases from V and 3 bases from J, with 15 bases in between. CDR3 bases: TGTGCCAGCAAATTCGGGACCGTCGACTATGGCTACACCTTC. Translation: CASKFGTVDYGYTF.

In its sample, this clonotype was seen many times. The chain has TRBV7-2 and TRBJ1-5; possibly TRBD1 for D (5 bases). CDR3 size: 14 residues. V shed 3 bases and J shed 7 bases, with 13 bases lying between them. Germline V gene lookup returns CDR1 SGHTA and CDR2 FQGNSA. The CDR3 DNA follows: TGTGCCAGCAGCTTCGGGCAGGGTCAACAGCCCCAGCATTTT. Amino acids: CASSFGQGQQPQHF.

In DNA form, the CDR3 reads TGTGCCAGCAGTCCAACTAGCGTTGTTGGGGAGACCCAGTACTTC. Translated, it gives CASSPTSVVGETQYF. This rearrangement joins TRBV9 to TRBJ2-5; 7 bases are shared with TRBD2. CDR3 length: 15 amino acids. Per germline, CDR1 SGDLS and CDR2 YYNGEE. The V segment lost 5 bases and the J segment 5 bases; nucleotides outside the gene matches: 12.

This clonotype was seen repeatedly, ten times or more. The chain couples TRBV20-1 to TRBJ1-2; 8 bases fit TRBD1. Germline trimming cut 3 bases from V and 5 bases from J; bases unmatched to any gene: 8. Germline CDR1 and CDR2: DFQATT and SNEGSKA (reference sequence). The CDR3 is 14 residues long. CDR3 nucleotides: TGCAGTGCTAGGGCTGGCAGGGGGCGGTATGGCTACACCTTC. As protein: CSARAGRGRYGYTF.

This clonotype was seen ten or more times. Here the CDR3 reads CASSVGPRDTSGNTIYF. CDR3 DNA sequence: TGTGCCAGCAGCGTAGGCCCCCGGGACACCTCTGGAAACACCATATATTTT. V and J are TRBV9 and TRBJ1-3; possible D gene TRBD1, 6 bases. Germline V CDR1 and CDR2: SGDLS, YYNGEE. With 0 bases removed from V and 0 bases from J, the gap between germline ends came to 13 bases. This CDR3 is 17 amino acids long.

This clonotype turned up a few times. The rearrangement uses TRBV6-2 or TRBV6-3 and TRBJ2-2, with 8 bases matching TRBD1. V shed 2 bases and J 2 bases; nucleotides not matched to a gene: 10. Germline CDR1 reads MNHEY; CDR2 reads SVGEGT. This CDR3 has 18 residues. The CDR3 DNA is TGTGCCAGCAGTTACCGAGCAGGGGGCGTAACTAACACCGGGGAGCTGTTTTTT. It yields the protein CASSYRAGGVTNTGELFF.

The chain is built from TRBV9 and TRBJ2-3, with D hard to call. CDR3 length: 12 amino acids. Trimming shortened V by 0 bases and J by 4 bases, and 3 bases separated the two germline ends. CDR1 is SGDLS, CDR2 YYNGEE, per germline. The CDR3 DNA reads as TGTGCCAGCAGCGTAGCCCCAGATACGCAGTATTTT. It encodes CASSVAPDTQYF.

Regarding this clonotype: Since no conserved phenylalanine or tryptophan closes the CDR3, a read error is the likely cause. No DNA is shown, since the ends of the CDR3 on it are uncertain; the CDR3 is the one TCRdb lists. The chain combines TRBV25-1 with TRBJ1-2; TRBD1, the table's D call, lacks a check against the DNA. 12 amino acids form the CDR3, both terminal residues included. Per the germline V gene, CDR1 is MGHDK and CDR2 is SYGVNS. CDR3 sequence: CASSEFPHGCTV.

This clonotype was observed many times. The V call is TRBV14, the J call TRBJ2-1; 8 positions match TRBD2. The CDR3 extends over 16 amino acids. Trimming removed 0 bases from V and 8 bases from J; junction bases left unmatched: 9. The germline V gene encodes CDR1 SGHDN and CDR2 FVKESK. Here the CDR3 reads CASSQDGGAVRDEQFF. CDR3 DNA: TGTGCCAGCAGCCAAGACGGGGGGGCGGTTAGGGATGAGCAGTTCTTC.

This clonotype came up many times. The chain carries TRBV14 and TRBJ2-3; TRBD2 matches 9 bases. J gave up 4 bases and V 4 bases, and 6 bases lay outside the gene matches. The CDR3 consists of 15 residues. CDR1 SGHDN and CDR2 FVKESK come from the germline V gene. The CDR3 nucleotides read TGTGCCAGCAGCCCGCGGGGACTAGCTCCAGATACGCAGTATTTT. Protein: CASSPRGLAPDTQYF.

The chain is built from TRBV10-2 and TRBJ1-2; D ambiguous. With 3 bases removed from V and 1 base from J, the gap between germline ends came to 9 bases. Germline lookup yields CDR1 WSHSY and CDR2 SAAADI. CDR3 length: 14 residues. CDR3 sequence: CASSDVDVNYGYTF. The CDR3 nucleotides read TGCGCCAGCAGTGACGTGGACGTTAACTATGGCTACACCTTC.

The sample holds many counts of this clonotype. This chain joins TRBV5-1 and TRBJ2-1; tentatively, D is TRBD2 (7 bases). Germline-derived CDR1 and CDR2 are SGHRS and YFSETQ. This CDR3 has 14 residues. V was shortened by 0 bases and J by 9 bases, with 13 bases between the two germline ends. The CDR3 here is CASSLGTRGGEQFF. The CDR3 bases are TGCGCCAGCAGCTTGGGGACTAGAGGGGGTGAGCAGTTCTTC.

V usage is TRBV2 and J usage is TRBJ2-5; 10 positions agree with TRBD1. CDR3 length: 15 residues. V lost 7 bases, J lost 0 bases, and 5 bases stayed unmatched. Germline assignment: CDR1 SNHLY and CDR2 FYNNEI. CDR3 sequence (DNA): TGTGCCAGCACCTGGACAGGGGGGGACCAAGAGACCCAGTACTTC. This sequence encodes CASTWTGGDQETQYF.

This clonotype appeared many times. CDR3 loop: CSAPPGGANYGYTF. The CDR3 DNA reads as TGCAGTGCTCCTCCAGGGGGCGCTAACTATGGCTACACCTTC. The chain combines TRBV20-1 with TRBJ1-2; 8 bases match TRBD1. J was trimmed by 0 bases and V by 5 bases; bases with no gene match: 5. The CDR3 is 14 residues long. Germline assignment: CDR1 DFQATT and CDR2 SNEGSKA (reference sequence).